This paragraph covers one TCR beta chain sequence. Seattle's enrolled individuals joined amid active infection and were then monitored longitudinally. In the original analysis: Amplification of reference gene primers was used by the study to estimate nucleated cell counts. The method was immunoSEQ multiplex PCR; TCRdb's version includes in-frame clones alone and lacks a portion of them. V, J and clone size are those of that table, while D and trimming were read from the DNA. The sample shows about 12,000 clones, approximately 70% of them seen only once. This CDR3 comprises 16 residues. With 5 bases clipped from V and 2 bases from J, the junction kept 9 bases outside the gene matches. In germline, CDR1 is SEHNR, CDR2 FQNEAQ (reference sequence). The data are from a study of blood T cell repertoires in COVID-19. Turning to the study itself: Sites in the United States, Italy and Spain provided acute and convalescent COVID-19 samples. T cells, B-cell-depleted T cells, or PBMCs supplied cDNA or gDNA.

This TCR came from a man aged 60 to 75 with COVID-19, enrolled during active disease. The V call is TRBV7-9, the J call TRBJ2-5, with 9 bases lining up with TRBD2. Sequenced: peripheral blood. Here the CDR3 reads CASSGRGAGGQETQYF. The DNA of the CDR3 is TGTGCCAGCAGCGGGCGGGGAGCGGGGGGACAAGAGACCCAGTACTTC. Full variable domain (rest looked up from reference TRBV7-9 and TRBJ2-5): DTGVSQNPRHKITKRGQNVTFRCDPISEHNRLYWYRQTLGQGPEFLTYFQNEAQLEKSRLLSDRFSAERPKGSFSTLEIQRTEQGDSAMYLCASSGRGAGGQETQYFGPGTRLLVL.